Listed here are 24 T cell receptor beta chains from one sample, sequenced in a study of vaccination and CD4 T cells after COVID-19. Treatment specified: approximately nine-day PBMC culture with coronavirus spike peptide pools or control peptides (ViraFEST assay). Antigens for these TCRs are unknown. Sequencing of DNA taken from cultured CD4+ T cells relied on the Oncomine TCR Beta short-read assay. TCRdb independently ran MiXCR on the PCR reads; one entry per CDR3 protein. The sample has about 25,000 distinct CDR3 sequences, around 45% seen once. Source material: CD4+ T cells from blood, cultured in vitro. The receptors stem from a human donor who had recovered from COVID-19.

Sample share makes this clonotype medium-sized. In nucleotides, the CDR3 is TGTGCCAGCAGCCCCGGGAGGGACACTGAAGCTTTCTTT. Its translation: CASSPGRDTEAFF. This chain connects TRBV7-3 to TRBJ1-1; no definite D call. Per germline, CDR1 SGHTA and CDR2 FQGTGA. The CDR3 consists of 13 residues. The germline V and J ends were trimmed by 5 bases and 3 bases, with 10 bases remaining between them.

The chain couples TRBV10-1 to TRBJ1-1; no firm D call. This CDR3 has 13 amino acids. Trimming removed 0 bases at V and 3 bases at J, with 5 bases between. Per germline, CDR1 WNHNN and CDR2 SYGVQD (reference sequence). The CDR3 here is CASSESTDTEAFF. The CDR3 bases are TGCGCCAGCAGTGAGTCGACGGACACTGAAGCTTTCTTT.

The rearrangement links TRBV18 to TRBJ1-1; 7 nucleotides agree with TRBD1. V trimming: 4 bases; J trimming: 4 bases; junction bases outside the gene matches: 12. The CDR3 runs 16 residues. Germline V gene lookup returns CDR1 KGHSH and CDR2 LQKENI. The chain's CDR3 is CASSHRGDRVATEAFF. Written as DNA, the CDR3 is TGTGCCAGCTCACACCGCGGAGACAGGGTCGCCACTGAAGCTTTCTTT.

The gene calls are TRBV5-1 and TRBJ2-1; 7 bases agree with TRBD1. The CDR3 covers 16 residues. Germline lookup yields CDR1 SGHRS and CDR2 YFSETQ. Unmatched junction bases numbered 12, after V lost 2 bases and J lost 7 bases. CDR3 DNA sequence: TGCGCCAGCAGCTTCGGCACATGGGACAGCTTAAATGAGCAGTTCTTC. It codes for CASSFGTWDSLNEQFF.

This clonotype was observed a handful of times. The chain employs TRBV7-9 and TRBJ1-5; no firm D call. Trimming stripped 1 base from V and 3 bases from J, with 7 bases between. The CDR3 runs to 14 residues. Germline V lookup: CDR1 SEHNR, CDR2 FQNEAQ (reference sequence). CDR3: CASSLDQPNQPQHF. In DNA form, the CDR3 reads TGTGCCAGCAGCTTAGATCAACCCAATCAGCCCCAGCATTTT.

The chain uses TRBV10-3 and TRBJ2-5, with 7 bases identical to TRBD1. The V gene end was trimmed by 3 bases and the J gene end by 0 bases; junction bases not matched to a gene: 10. Germline V gene data show CDR1 as ENHRY and CDR2 as SYGVKD. The CDR3 totals 17 residues. The DNA for the CDR3 is TGTGCCATCAGTGAATCCCGACAGGGAGAGTACCAAGAGACCCAGTACTTC. Translating gives CAISESRQGEYQETQYF.

V usage is TRBV7-9 and J usage is TRBJ2-1; D not resolved. The CDR3 totals 11 residues. Trimming took off 3 bases at V and 3 bases at J, with 0 bases between the two ends. Germline values: CDR1 SEHNR, CDR2 FQNEAQ (reference sequence). CDR3 DNA sequence: TGTGCCAGCAGCTTCTACAATGAGCAGTTCTTC. Its translation is CASSFYNEQFF.

This clonotype has only a few counts. This chain connects TRBV28 to TRBJ1-5, with 11 bases that match TRBD1. The V gene end was trimmed by 5 bases and the J gene end by 5 bases; junction bases not matched to a gene: 8. Germline V gives CDR1 MDHEN, CDR2 SYDVKM. CDR3 size: 16 residues. In nucleotides, the CDR3 is TGTGCCAGCAGTATGTCGGGACAGGGGGGCTATCAGCCCCAGCATTTT. This translates into CASSMSGQGGYQPQHF.

This clonotype was counted between two and nine times. The V gene is TRBV7-2, the J gene TRBJ1-2, with a weak D call TRBD1 (6 bases). The V gene lost 1 base and the J gene lost 8 bases, with 11 bases spanning the gap. CDR1 is SGHTA and CDR2 is FQGNSA in the germline V gene. The CDR3 is 13 residues long. The DNA for the CDR3 is TGTGCCAGCAGCTTAGACAGGGTAGGAGGCTACACCTTC. Protein: CASSLDRVGGYTF.

This chain uses TRBV7-9 with TRBJ1-1, with a possible D match to TRBD1 (6 bases). This CDR3 spans 14 amino acids. The germline V gene has CDR1 SEHNR and CDR2 FQNEAQ (reference sequence). V was trimmed by 4 bases and J by 6 bases, leaving 15 bases between them. CDR3 DNA sequence: TGTGCCAGCAGCTCAATCCGTGAGGGGGCTGAAGCTTTCTTT. Its protein product is CASSSIREGAEAFF.

The chain links TRBV20-1 to TRBJ2-2, with D tentatively TRBD1 (7 bases). In germline, CDR1 is DFQATT, CDR2 SNEGSKA (reference sequence). The V end was cut by 5 bases, the J end by 3 bases, with 10 bases between. The CDR3 consists of 13 residues. CDR3 DNA: TGCAGTGCTGCGGGACAGTACACCGGGGAGCTGTTTTTT. This codes for CSAAGQYTGELFF.

This clonotype came up a few times. The chain has TRBV20-1 and TRBJ1-1, with 8 bases that match TRBD1. Germline V lookup: CDR1 DFQATT, CDR2 SNEGSKA (reference sequence). The CDR3 totals 13 residues. Germline trimming cut 2 bases from V and 5 bases from J; bases unmatched to any gene: 4. The CDR3 DNA reads TGCAGTGCTAGACCGACAGGGGTAACTGAAGCTTTCTTT. This codes for CSARPTGVTEAFF.

This CDR3 is CASSISGYDTQYF. The CDR3, as DNA: TGTGCCAGTAGTATATCCGGTTACGATACGCAGTATTTT. This rearrangement joins TRBV19 to TRBJ2-3; no clear D. The CDR3 is made up of 13 amino acids. Trimming took 2 bases from V and 6 from J, leaving 9 bases between them. Germline CDR1 and CDR2: LNHDA and SQIVND (reference sequence). The complete variable domain, with remaining parts taken from reference TRBV19 and TRBJ2-3, reads DGGITQSPKYLFRKEGQNVTLSCEQNLNHDAMYWYRQDPGQGLRLIYYSQIVNDFQKGDIAEGYSVSREKKESFPLTVTSAQKNPTAFYLCASSISGYDTQYFGPGTRLTVL.

V and J are TRBV12-5 and TRBJ1-6, with D unresolved. Deletions cut 1 base from V and 7 bases from J, with 5 bases between. The CDR3 is 13 amino acids. Germline lookup yields CDR1 LGHNT and CDR2 FRNRAP. The CDR3 here is CASGLAANSPLHF. CDR3 nucleotide sequence: TGTGCTAGTGGTTTGGCAGCAAATTCACCCCTCCACTTT.

The chain employs TRBV28 and TRBJ2-7; D might be TRBD2 (6 bases). Germline V gene data show CDR1 as MDHEN and CDR2 as SYDVKM. There are 14 residues in the CDR3. The V gene lost 3 bases and the J gene lost 4 bases, with 13 bases spanning the gap. CDR3 nucleotide sequence: TGTGCCAGCAGTTTTTCTAGCGCCTCATACGAGCAGTACTTC. As protein: CASSFSSASYEQYF.

V usage is TRBV2 and J usage is TRBJ1-6; no clear D. Germline loops: CDR1 SNHLY, CDR2 FYNNEI. CDR3 length: 13 amino acids. The V end lost 10 bases, the J end lost 5 bases, and 12 bases lay between the germline ends. CDR3 sequence reads: CAKSQYHNSPLHF. The DNA of the CDR3 is TGTGCCAAGAGCCAGTACCATAATTCACCCCTCCACTTT. The variable domain in full, with the rest retrieved from reference TRBV2 and TRBJ1-6, is EPEVTQTPSHQVTQMGQEVILRCVPISNHLYFYWYRQILGQKVEFLVSFYNNEISEKSEIFDDQFSVERPDGSNFTLKIRSTKLEDSAMYFCAKSQYHNSPLHFGNGTRLTVT.

This clonotype was detected a few times. The chain uses TRBV15 and TRBJ1-1; 9 bases match TRBD1. The CDR3 runs 19 residues. Germline V CDR1 and CDR2: LNHNV, YYDKDF (reference sequence). Trimming cost V 0 bases and J 1 base; bases outside gene matches: 12. Written as DNA, the CDR3 is TGTGCCACCAGCAGAGATCAAAGGGGACAGGGATTTCCGAACACTGAAGCTTTCTTT. Encoded protein: CATSRDQRGQGFPNTEAFF.

The chain combines TRBV20-1 with TRBJ2-7; 14 bases agree with TRBD2. Looked up from germline, CDR1 is DFQATT and CDR2 is SNEGSKA (reference sequence). CDR3 length: 16 amino acids. The trim removed 4 bases at V and 0 bases at J, leaving 5 bases unmatched. This chain's CDR3 is CSAKPGTSGSSYEQYF. The CDR3 DNA reads TGCAGTGCTAAACCCGGGACTAGCGGGAGCTCCTACGAGCAGTACTTC.

This sequence joins TRBV9 and TRBJ2-1; D may correspond to TRBD1 or TRBD2 (5 bases each). The CDR3 has 15 amino acids. The germline gives CDR1 SGDLS, CDR2 YYNGEE. The V end lost 3 bases, the J end lost 5 bases, and 15 bases lay between the germline ends. CDR3 sequence (DNA): TGTGCCAGCAGCGCCGGGGACGGACGACACAATGAGCAGTTCTTC. Its translation: CASSAGDGRHNEQFF.

This clonotype has more than one count but fewer than ten. The V call is TRBV25-1, the J call TRBJ2-7, with D unclear. Germline V gene data show CDR1 as MGHDK and CDR2 as SYGVNS. The CDR3 is made up of 11 amino acids. Trimming took off 4 bases at V and 4 bases at J, with 5 bases between the two ends. The CDR3 DNA is TGTGCCAGCAGTGGGGGTTACGAGCAGTACTTC. This translates into CASSGGYEQYF.

The chain links TRBV21-1 to TRBJ2-4. TRBV21-1 is labeled a pseudogene. This CDR3 is built from 16 residues. CDR3 bases: TGTGCCAGCAGCAAAAAGGTGCTCTGGGCCAAAAACATTCAGTACTTC. Translated: CASSKKVLWAKNIQYF.

This chain joins TRBV28 and TRBJ1-4, with D tentatively TRBD1 (5 bases). Trimming took 7 bases from V and 5 from J, leaving 14 bases between them. CDR3 length: 14 residues. Germline CDR1 and CDR2: MDHEN and SYDVKM. For the CDR3, the DNA is TGTGCCAGCACTACGGGACGCAGGAATGAAAAACTGTTTTTT. It is translated as CASTTGRRNEKLFF.

Notes on this clonotype: Germline and junction disagree at one end, which may indicate a read error. V gene TRBV6-5 combines with J gene TRBJ2-7; 13 bases map to TRBD2. Germline CDR1 and CDR2: MNHEY and SVGAGI. The CDR3 spans 19 residues. For the CDR3, the DNA is TGTGCCAGCGGTTACTCTGGGACTAGCGGGGCCTCTCTCATCTACGAGCAGTACTTC. Translating it yields CASGYSGTSGASLIYEQYF.

This sequence joins TRBV6-1 and TRBJ2-5; 8 bases align to TRBD1. CDR1 MNHNS and CDR2 SASEGT come from the germline V gene. With 4 bases clipped from V and 5 bases from J, the junction kept 6 bases outside the gene matches. The CDR3 consists of 14 residues. In DNA form, the CDR3 reads TGTGCCAGCAGTGCGCCCGGACAGGGTGAGACCCAGTACTTC. Translation: CASSAPGQGETQYF.